Each of the 15 T cell receptor beta chains below was sequenced from the same sample in a study of blood T cell repertoires in COVID-19. The repertoire was sequenced with immunoSEQ multiplex PCR; TCRdb's copy has only in-frame clones and lacks some. The table has some 220,000 clones, roughly four fifths seen once. The specimen sequenced was peripheral blood. These receptors were taken from a woman aged 70-85 years with COVID-19, enrolled during active disease.

This chain uses TRBV19 with TRBJ1-2, with D perhaps matching TRBD1 (6 bases). This CDR3 contains 13 residues. The V end was cut by 4 bases, the J end by 4 bases, with 10 bases between. Germline values: CDR1 LNHDA, CDR2 SQIVND (reference sequence). Here the CDR3 DNA reads TGTGCCAGTAGTAATCCGGACAGCTATGGCTACACCTTC. It encodes CASSNPDSYGYTF.

The V call is TRBV6-1, the J call TRBJ1-4; D may be TRBD1 (6 bases). This CDR3 region has 17 residues. CDR1 and CDR2 from the germline V gene are MNHNS and SASEGT. V was cut by 3 bases and J by 8 bases, with 22 bases left in between. The CDR3 is CASSDYEAGRGGEKLFF. The CDR3 DNA reads TGTGCCAGCAGTGATTATGAGGCTGGCAGGGGAGGGGAAAAACTGTTTTTT.

V and J are TRBV4-1 and TRBJ2-5, with 7 nucleotides matching TRBD1. Trimming took 4 bases from V and 2 from J; bases not matched to a gene: 7. CDR1 MGHRA and CDR2 YSYEKL come from the germline V gene. The CDR3 loop spans 15 amino acids. CDR3 residues: CASSPGTVVQETQYF. The CDR3 bases are TGCGCCAGCAGCCCCGGGACAGTGGTACAAGAGACCCAGTACTTC.

The gene calls are TRBV10-3 and TRBJ1-3, with a possible D match to TRBD1 (6 bases). Germline CDR1 is ENHRY and CDR2 is SYGVKD. Trimming shortened V by 6 bases and J by 0 bases, and 12 bases separated the two germline ends. This CDR3 is 15 amino acids long. CDR3 nucleotides: TGTGCCATCAGGGAGGACAGCATCTCTGGAAACACCATATATTTT. Its protein is CAIREDSISGNTIYF.

The V gene is TRBV30, the J gene TRBJ2-5; the match to TRBD1 covers 9 bases. There are 14 residues in the CDR3. After removal of 8 bases from V and 5 bases from J, the junction contained 12 bases not matched to a gene. Germline values: CDR1 GTSNPN, CDR2 SVGIG (reference sequence). CDR3 sequence: CAAYRDREYETQYF. CDR3 coding DNA: TGTGCCGCTTACCGGGACAGGGAGTACGAGACCCAGTACTTC.

The chain couples TRBV19 to TRBJ2-5, with 7 positions matching TRBD2. Unmatched junction bases numbered 11, after V lost 7 bases and J lost 3 bases. Germline values: CDR1 LNHDA, CDR2 SQIVND (reference sequence). The CDR3 covers 15 residues. The CDR3 DNA sequence: TGTGCCAGTACATCTTCAAGTGCGGGAGAAGAGACCCAGTACTTC. Residues: CASTSSSAGEETQYF.

Comments on this clone: Other DNA variants within this sample encode the same CDR3. CDR3 protein: CASSTTGGNQPQHF. For the CDR3, the DNA is TGTGCCAGTAGTACGACAGGGGGGAATCAGCCCCAGCATTTT. V and J are TRBV19 and TRBJ1-5; 9 nucleotides align to TRBD1. CDR3 length: 14 amino acids. Trimming removed 4 bases from V and 4 bases from J; junction bases left unmatched: 2. Germline CDR1 and CDR2: LNHDA and SQIVND (reference sequence).

The rearrangement joins TRBV27 to TRBJ2-1; 10 positions match TRBD1. The CDR3 has 15 residues. With V trimmed by 5 bases and J by 7 bases, 8 bases remained unmatched. The germline V gene has CDR1 MNHEY and CDR2 SMNVEV (reference sequence). DNA for the CDR3: TGTGCCAGCAGTCGGCCCCGGACAGGGGGGAATGAGCAGTTCTTC. Translation gives CASSRPRTGGNEQFF.

This clone was counted a few times. This chain uses TRBV12-3 or TRBV12-4 with TRBJ2-5; D is perhaps TRBD1 (5 bases). Deletions cut 2 bases from V and 5 bases from J, with 9 bases between. This CDR3 comprises 13 residues. The CDR3 here is CASSLQGSETQYF. Here the CDR3 DNA reads TGTGCCAGCAGTTTACAGGGTAGTGAGACCCAGTACTTC.

The chain is built from TRBV7-6 and TRBJ2-7; TRBD2 might be the D (6 bases). The CDR3 spans 13 residues. Germline V gene data show CDR1 as SGHVS and CDR2 as FNYEAQ. V was shortened by 11 bases and J by 0 bases, with 14 bases between the two germline ends. The CDR3 here is CASRGGYSYEQYF. CDR3 nucleotides: TGTGCCTCCAGAGGAGGGTACTCCTACGAGCAGTACTTC.

The chain joins TRBV29-1 to TRBJ2-1; TRBD1 aligns across 9 bases. Per germline, CDR1 SQVTM and CDR2 ANQGSEA. This CDR3 region has 12 residues. J gave up 8 bases and V 6 bases, and 5 bases lay outside the gene matches. CDR3 nucleotides: TGCAGCGTCTACAGGGGGCGCGATGAGCAGTTCTTC. As protein: CSVYRGRDEQFF.

The CDR3 protein is CASRMDSSYEQYF. CDR3 coding DNA: TGTGCCAGCAGAATGGACAGTTCCTACGAGCAGTACTTC. J is TRBJ2-7 and V is TRBV6-5, with D tentatively TRBD1 (6 bases). Trimming removed 6 bases from V and 1 base from J, with 10 bases in between. The CDR3 has 13 amino acids. Looked up from germline, CDR1 is MNHEY and CDR2 is SVGAGI.

The chain uses TRBV5-1 and TRBJ2-6, with no clear D. CDR3 length equals 15 residues. Trimming took off 3 bases at V and 0 bases at J, with 7 bases between the two ends. Germline V lookup: CDR1 SGHRS, CDR2 YFSETQ. This chain's CDR3 is CASSSDFSGANVLTF. Here the CDR3 DNA reads TGCGCCAGCAGCTCTGACTTCTCTGGGGCCAACGTCCTGACTTTC.

The CDR3: CASSLVGGETQYF. The CDR3 coding sequence is TGTGCCAGCAGCTTGGTAGGCGGTGAGACCCAGTACTTC. This chain connects TRBV5-4 to TRBJ2-5; no clear D. Per the germline V gene, CDR1 is SGHNT and CDR2 is YYREEE (reference sequence). There are 13 residues in the CDR3. Trimming took off 0 bases at V and 5 bases at J, with 8 bases between the two ends.

The V and J genes are TRBV6-5 and TRBJ2-7, with TRBD2 identical over 7 bases. This CDR3 is built from 14 residues. Germline trimming cut 5 bases from V and 1 base from J; bases unmatched to any gene: 5. Germline V CDR1 and CDR2: MNHEY, SVGAGI. The CDR3 sequence is CASSPGGTSYEQYF. CDR3 nucleotides: TGTGCCAGCAGTCCGGGGGGAACTTCCTACGAGCAGTACTTC.